This T cell receptor (beta chain) was recovered during a study of cytomegalovirus exposure and HLA in healthy donors. General study points: CMV serostatus was the sole immune exposure information available. Data from an earlier analysis indicated that most TCR beta V segments were productive either about 87% or about 30% of the time.

Concerning this clone: The antigen is undetermined.

The CDR3 runs to 20 residues. Germline loops: CDR1 KGHSH, CDR2 LQKENI. Deletions cut 0 bases from V and 6 bases from J, with 29 bases between. Primers included in the PCR were 60 Vbeta and 13 Jbeta primers. TCRdb's table, derived via immunoSEQ multiplex PCR, lists solely in-frame clones and lacks some. The sample records approximately 140,000 clones, roughly 88% being singletons. Sequenced input: PBMCs. The chain links TRBV18 to TRBJ1-2; TRBD1 is a possible D gene (5 bases). This clonotype was obtained from a man aged 45-60 years in good health and CMV-seronegative. CDR3 DNA: TGTGCCAGCTCACCACCGGGTGTCGTGGGGGGACGGACTAAATGGGATGGCTACACCTTC. Translating gives CASSPPGVVGGRTKWDGYTF. The complete variable domain, with remaining parts taken from reference TRBV18 and TRBJ1-2, reads NAGVMQNPRHLVRRRGQEARLRCSPMKGHSHVYWYRQLPEEGLKFMVYLQKENIIDESGMPKERFSAEFPKEGPSILRIQQVVRGDSAAYFCASSPPGVVGGRTKWDGYTFGSGTRLTVV.